One TCR beta chain is described in this entry. The data derive from a study of shared T cell receptors in the human thymus. Produced via immunoSEQ multiplex PCR; TCRdb's table is partial and in-frame only. Altogether fewer than 700,000 clones are present, approximately 87% being singletons, with the ten largest covering over 0.008%. CDR1 and CDR2 (germline): LGHNA, YSLEER. This CDR3 contains 18 residues. V shed 4 bases, J shed 6 bases, and the junction held 21 bases outside the gene matches. These data were also reused for a study on human thymus T cells.

The chain couples TRBV4-3 to TRBJ2-7; the match to TRBD2 covers 7 bases. The TCR comes from a boy less than two years old with a congenital heart defect. Sequenced: thymocytes. Written as DNA, the CDR3 is TGCGCCAGCAGCCTCCAACGACAGCGGGACTACCACCAGACCGAGCAGTACTTC. It specifies CASSLQRQRDYHQTEQYF.